The present TCR beta chain was sequenced within a study of blood T cell repertoires in COVID-19. As for the study in general: Sample material is recorded as cDNA or gDNA derived from T cells, B-cell-depleted T cells, or PBMCs.

The CDR3 loop spans 16 amino acids. CDR1 and CDR2 (germline): SGHNT, YENEEA. The junction had 11 bases not matched to a gene; V was cut back by 5 bases and J by 4 bases. Data came from immunoSEQ multiplex PCR; TCRdb stores just in-frame clones and leaves some out. The sample holds 400,000 to 450,000 clones, 85% to 90% seen once. Participants had their cohort set by participant-reported clinical history. This receptor was obtained from a man aged 25 to 40 who had recovered from COVID-19. Sequenced material: PBMCs or T cells enriched from blood (not recorded which). The chain joins TRBV11-3 to TRBJ2-3, with 8 bases lining up with TRBD1. As DNA, the CDR3 is TGTGCCAGCAGCGTACTCAGGGGGCCTACACCAGATACGCAGTATTTT. Residues: CASSVLRGPTPDTQYF. Full variable domain (outside the CDR3, taken from reference TRBV11-3 and TRBJ2-3): EAGVVQSPRYKIIEKKQPVAFWCNPISGHNTLYWYLQNLGQGPELLIRYENEEAVDDSQLPKDRFSAERLKGVDSTLKIQPAELGDSAVYLCASSVLRGPTPDTQYFGPGTRLTVL.